The text below deals with one TCR beta chain. Which antigen it targets is not known. No qualities accompany the bases; no much larger clone lies one base away. To prepare the library, the immunoSEQ multiplex PCR assay was applied. TCRdb's version of the immuneACCESS table is confined to in-frame rearrangements and falls short of the full clone set. An unresolved V gene accounts for under half of the shortfall where checked; the remainder is of unknown origin. Present in this sample are around 180,000 clones, around 94% of which were seen just once. The ten top clones hold roughly 1.3% of the sample. The sample comes from a study of control samples from healthy donors and cancer patients (dated by TCRdb to the early 2020s). This receptor was identified in a woman aged 18-35 years in good health. The sample consisted of blood.

The sequenced DNA: TGCGCCAGCAGTCAATTCTACATGGGTTATGGCTACACCTTC. This sequence encodes CASSQFYMGYGYTF. This chain joins TRBV23-1 to TRBJ1-2; a confident D gene designation cannot be given. TRBV23-1 is flagged as an ORF with uncertain function. The junction shows trimming of 1 base on V and 5 bases on J, plus 11 bases between the germline ends. The CDR3 measures 14 amino acids from cysteine to phenylalanine. Kept here is only the CDR3 DNA, which spans 42 bases and is read in frame from base 1.